This section outlines one T cell receptor (beta chain) sequence together with its context. The antigen remains unidentified. The sample originates from a study of shared clonotypes between healthy human individuals. This table comes from immunoSEQ multiplex PCR, and its TCRdb copy is limited to in-frame clones, with some not included. The table records under 2,500,000 clones, approximately 95% of them present only once. Study-wide results and limits: Clonotypes shared by all four donors outscored non-shared clonotypes in generation probability. Four donors shared approximately 5% of their naive CD4 clonotypes.

The source is a young man in good health. Sequencing was performed on naive CD4+ T cells sorted from blood. Subset noted: CD45RA+ positively selected.

CDR3 amino acids: CASSARSGEAFF. The CDR3 DNA follows: TGTGCCAGCAGCGCCCGCTCCGGGGAGGCTTTCTTT. The chain carries TRBV28 and TRBJ1-1; D ambiguous. CDR3 length: 12 residues. The V gene's germline CDR1 is MDHEN and CDR2 SYDVKM. Between the trimmed V and J ends, which lost 6 bases and 11 bases, there was a span of 16 bases.